Shown below are 2 T cell receptor beta chains from a single sample sequenced in a study of graft-versus-host responses after intestinal transplantation. Their specific antigens are unknown. Assay: immunoSEQ multiplex PCR; the TCRdb copy retains only in-frame clones and omits some. Here the sample spans 85,000 to 100,000 clones, around 92% being singletons. The starting material was unstimulated CD8+ T cells sorted from spleen or lymph node cells, obtained before transplant. These receptors were taken from a human donor who was the organ donor for an intestinal transplant.

The rearrangement uses TRBV7-9 and TRBJ1-4, with D uncertain. This CDR3 comprises 16 residues. The V end was cut by 1 base, the J end by 2 bases, with 11 bases between. Germline V gives CDR1 SEHNR, CDR2 FQNEAQ (reference sequence). The CDR3 loop is CASSLVRPETNEKLFF. The CDR3 nucleotides read TGTGCCAGCAGCTTAGTGCGGCCGGAGACTAATGAAAAACTGTTTTTT.

V and J are TRBV5-7 and TRBJ1-1; tentative D call: TRBD1 (5 bases). TRBV5-7 is sorted into the ORF group, with uncertain function. CDR3 length: 15 amino acids. V lost 1 base and J lost 6, with 16 bases in between. CDR3 DNA sequence: TGTGCCAGCAGCTTGTACAGGCCCCTTTTGGCTGAAGCTTTCTTT. Translated: CASSLYRPLLAEAFF.